The next 17 T cell receptor beta chains were all read from a single sample in a study of CD8+CD57+ T cells in acquired aplastic anemia. Genomic DNA served as template for TCR beta VDJ and CDR3 profiling. TCRdb itself ran the reads through MiXCR, one entry per CDR3 protein. Among 200,000 to 250,000 distinct CDR3 sequences listed, roughly 35% were seen once. Sequencing was carried out using sorted CD4+, CD8+, or CD8+CD57+ T cells (not recorded which) from PBMCs. The receptors derive from a human donor in good health, serving as a control.

This clonotype was observed at least ten times. The V and J genes are TRBV19 and TRBJ1-2, with D possibly matching TRBD1 (6 bases). The germline V and J ends were trimmed by 5 bases and 4 bases, with 14 bases remaining between them. Per the germline V gene, CDR1 is LNHDA and CDR2 is SQIVND (reference sequence). The CDR3 consists of 14 residues. The CDR3 region is CASSHRTDPYGYTF. The CDR3 DNA reads TGTGCCAGTAGTCACCGGACAGATCCCTATGGCTACACCTTC.

Concerning this clonotype itself: Since a much larger clone is just one base distant, this may be a read error. The chain links TRBV7-3 to TRBJ2-5; 10 nucleotides line up with TRBD2. Trimming took 5 bases from V and 13 from J; bases not matched to a gene: 10. The germline V gene encodes CDR1 SGHTA and CDR2 FQGTGA. The CDR3 has 13 residues. CDR3 bases: TGTGCCAGCAGCGACCAGACTAGCGGGTCCCGGTACTTC. Protein product: CASSDQTSGSRYF.

The chain combines TRBV11-1 with TRBJ2-1; no reliable D call. Trimming removed 0 bases from V and 0 bases from J, with 6 bases in between. The CDR3 consists of 15 residues. Germline CDR1 and CDR2: SGHAT and FQDESV (reference sequence). CDR3 sequence: CASSLAPNSYNEQFF. DNA of the CDR3: TGTGCCAGCAGCTTAGCGCCCAACTCCTACAATGAGCAGTTCTTC.

The rearrangement joins TRBV2 to TRBJ2-3; the D is unclear. CDR1 and CDR2 from the germline V gene are SNHLY and FYNNEI. Trimming took 7 bases from V and 4 from J, leaving 6 bases between them. The CDR3 has 11 amino acids. The CDR3 loop is CASKGADTQYF. CDR3 bases: TGTGCCAGCAAGGGCGCAGATACGCAGTATTTT. The complete variable domain, with remaining parts taken from reference TRBV2 and TRBJ2-3, reads EPEVTQTPSHQVTQMGQEVILRCVPISNHLYFYWYRQILGQKVEFLVSFYNNEISEKSEIFDDQFSVERPDGSNFTLKIRSTKLEDSAMYFCASKGADTQYFGPGTRLTVL.

The genes are TRBV5-4 and TRBJ1-5; no reliable D call. Germline V gene sequence: CDR1 SGHNT, CDR2 YYREEE (reference sequence). V was clipped by 3 bases and J by 7 bases, with 14 bases between them. CDR3 size: 14 residues. CDR3 sequence (DNA): TGTGCCAGCAGCTCGATGGGTGCGGGGCAGCCCCAGCATTTT. Residues: CASSSMGAGQPQHF.

The V and J genes are TRBV12-3 or TRBV12-4 and TRBJ1-2, with 8 bases lining up with TRBD1. V gave up 7 bases and J gave up 4 bases; unmatched junction bases: 5. The CDR3 is 13 residues long. CDR3 bases: TGTGCCAGCACCATGGACAGGGTCTATGGCTACACCTTC. It is translated as CASTMDRVYGYTF.

With respect to this clonotype: As the CDR3 is not closed by the conserved phenylalanine or tryptophan, this likely results from a read error. Because the CDR3's place on the DNA is in doubt, the DNA is left out and the CDR3 is given as listed by TCRdb. The V gene is TRBV24-1, the J gene TRBJ2-5; TRBD2 is the table's D call and was not checked against the DNA. The CDR3 spans 9 amino acids, including both terminal residues. CDR1 and CDR2 (germline): KGHDR, SFDVKD. The CDR3 here is CATSDPGTS.

V usage is TRBV6-5 and J usage is TRBJ2-3; 11 bases are shared with TRBD1. The CDR3 runs to 15 residues. V was pared by 1 base and J by 4 bases, with 1 base of the junction left unmatched. Germline V gives CDR1 MNHEY, CDR2 SVGAGI. This chain's CDR3 is CASSYLGQGADTQYF. The DNA of the CDR3 is TGTGCCAGCAGTTACTTGGGACAGGGGGCAGATACGCAGTATTTT.

J is TRBJ2-3 and V is TRBV29-1; 12 bases align to TRBD2. The CDR3 spans 14 residues. The V segment lost 0 bases and the J segment 6 bases; nucleotides outside the gene matches: 1. Germline assignment: CDR1 SQVTM and CDR2 ANQGSEA. The DNA of the CDR3 is TGCAGCGTTGAAGATACTAGCGGGGGGGATACGCAGTATTTT. Amino acids: CSVEDTSGGDTQYF.

On this clonotype itself: A much bigger clone sits one base away, suggesting this may be a read error. V and J are TRBV20-1 and TRBJ1-1; D unclear. The CDR3 is made up of 10 amino acids. CDR1 is DFQATT and CDR2 is SNEGSKA in the germline V gene (reference sequence). CDR3 protein: CGNNIDEAFF. The CDR3 DNA sequence: TGCGGTAATAATATCGATGAAGCTTTCTTT.

The CDR3 sequence: CASSVAYRSGGYSGANVLTF. DNA for the CDR3: TGTGCCAGCAGCGTAGCTTACAGGAGCGGGGGCTACTCTGGGGCCAACGTCCTGACTTTC. The V and J genes are TRBV9 and TRBJ2-6; 8 positions match TRBD2. The ends lost 0 bases at V and 0 bases at J; junction bases unmatched: 11. This CDR3 spans 20 amino acids. Germline CDR1 reads SGDLS; CDR2 reads YYNGEE.

This clonotype was found many times. The chain has TRBV2 and TRBJ2-7; no definite D call. Germline assignment: CDR1 SNHLY and CDR2 FYNNEI. V was cut by 3 bases and J by 3 bases, with 6 bases left in between. This CDR3 comprises 12 residues. The CDR3 loop is CASSDSYYEQYF. The CDR3 DNA follows: TGTGCCAGCAGTGACAGTTACTACGAGCAGTACTTC.

About this clonotype: With a much larger clone just one base away, this may be a read error. The chain combines TRBV19 with TRBJ1-5, with 7 positions matching TRBD1. The CDR3 totals 16 residues. Germline CDR1 reads LNHDA; CDR2 reads SQIVND (reference sequence). V dropped 6 bases and J dropped 0; count of bases not matched to a gene: 8. The CDR3 DNA follows: TGTGCCAGTAGGGGAGGGGGCGCTCTTAGCAATCAGCCCCAGCATTTT. Translating gives CASRGGGALSNQPQHF.

The sample holds many counts of this clonotype. V and J are TRBV9 and TRBJ1-2; D remains unclear. The CDR3 runs 13 residues. Germline assignment: CDR1 SGDLS and CDR2 YYNGEE. V was clipped by 3 bases and J by 3 bases, with 9 bases between them. Here the CDR3 DNA reads TGTGCCAGCAGCGCCGGTATTGACTATGGCTACACCTTC. This gives the protein CASSAGIDYGYTF.

This clonotype appeared once. The rearrangement uses TRBV2 and TRBJ1-6; unclear D gene. CDR3 size: 15 residues. Germline loops: CDR1 SNHLY, CDR2 FYNNEI. The V and J ends lost 8 bases and 4 bases respectively, with 15 bases between them. The DNA of the CDR3 is TGTGCCAGCCACGATACGACGGATTATAATTCACCCCTCCACTTT. Translating gives CASHDTTDYNSPLHF.

There are a few counts of this clonotype. The chain employs TRBV7-9 and TRBJ1-2; D ambiguous. CDR1 is SEHNR, CDR2 FQNEAQ, per germline (reference sequence). V lost 0 bases to trimming and J lost 8 bases, with 4 bases between them. This CDR3 has 11 amino acids. The DNA of the CDR3 is TGTGCCAGCAGCTTAGCGCGCGGCTACACCTTC. Translated, it gives CASSLARGYTF.

This clonotype occurred many times. The chain employs TRBV19 and TRBJ2-1; no reliable D call. The CDR3 runs to 13 residues. Germline CDR1 LNHDA, CDR2 SQIVND (reference sequence). Trimming removed 2 bases from V and 7 bases from J, with 9 bases in between. CDR3 loop: CASSIQLSNEQFF. CDR3 DNA sequence: TGTGCCAGTAGTATACAGTTATCGAATGAGCAGTTCTTC.